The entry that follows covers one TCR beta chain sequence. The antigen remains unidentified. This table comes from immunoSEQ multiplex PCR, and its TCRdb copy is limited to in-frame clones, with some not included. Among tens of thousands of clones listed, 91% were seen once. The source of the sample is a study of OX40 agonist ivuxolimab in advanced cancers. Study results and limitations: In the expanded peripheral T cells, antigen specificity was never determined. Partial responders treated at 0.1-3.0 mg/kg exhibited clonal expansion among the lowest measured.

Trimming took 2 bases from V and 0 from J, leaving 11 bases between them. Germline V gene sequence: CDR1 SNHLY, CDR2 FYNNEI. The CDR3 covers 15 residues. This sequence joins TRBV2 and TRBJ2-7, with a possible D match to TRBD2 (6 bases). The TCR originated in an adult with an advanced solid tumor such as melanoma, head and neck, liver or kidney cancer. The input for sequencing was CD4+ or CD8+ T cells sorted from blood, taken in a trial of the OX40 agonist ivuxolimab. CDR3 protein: CASSERSGSSYEQYF. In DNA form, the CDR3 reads TGTGCCAGCAGTGAACGTAGCGGTAGCTCCTACGAGCAGTACTTC.